This T cell receptor beta chain was recovered during a study of blood T cell repertoires in COVID-19. Overall study context: PBMCs, B-cell-depleted T cells, or T cells were the source of the cDNA or gDNA that made up the material.

Germline lookup yields CDR1 SGHAT and CDR2 FQNNGV. This CDR3 has 15 residues. Trimming removed 5 bases from V and 7 bases from J, with 20 bases in between. Sequencing used immunoSEQ multiplex PCR; TCRdb keeps in-frame clones, though not all of them. The table shows under 200,000 clones, with about 89% occurring only once. The J gene is TRBJ1-1, the V gene TRBV11-2, with a possible D match to TRBD1 (5 bases). The source of this sequence is a man in his 70s with acute or convalescent COVID-19. What was sequenced was peripheral blood. CDR3 residues: CASSPYSWGEVEAFF. The CDR3 DNA sequence: TGTGCCAGCAGCCCCTATTCGTGGGGGGAGGTTGAAGCTTTCTTT.